This entry lists 12 T cell receptor beta chains sequenced from one sample in a study of early stage breast cancer tumors. Data came from immunoSEQ multiplex PCR; TCRdb stores just in-frame clones and leaves some out. This sample has tens of thousands of clones; approximately 80% occur once, and the top ten carry around 1.5%. Sequencing was carried out using blood. Receptor source: a person in their fifties with breast cancer.

This clone was seen a handful of times. The chain combines TRBV7-9 with TRBJ2-3, with D uncertain. Per germline, CDR1 SEHNR and CDR2 FQNEAQ (reference sequence). This CDR3 has 13 residues. Trimming took 5 bases from V and 4 from J, leaving 10 bases between them. As DNA, the CDR3 is TGTGCCAGCAGCCCAAGAGGACCAGATACGCAGTATTTT. This gives the protein CASSPRGPDTQYF. The full variable domain, in which reference TRBV7-9 and TRBJ2-3 provide the parts outside the CDR3, is DTGVSQNPRHKITKRGQNVTFRCDPISEHNRLYWYRQTLGQGPEFLTYFQNEAQLEKSRLLSDRFSAERPKGSFSTLEIQRTEQGDSAMYLCASSPRGPDTQYFGPGTRLTVL.

This rearrangement joins TRBV27 to TRBJ2-6, with D perhaps matching TRBD1 (6 bases). This CDR3 contains 16 residues. Germline assignment: CDR1 MNHEY and CDR2 SMNVEV (reference sequence). With 6 bases removed from V and 1 base from J, the gap between germline ends came to 13 bases. CDR3 bases: TGTGCCAGCAGATCCGGGACACTTTCTGGGGCCAACGTCCTGACTTTC. As protein: CASRSGTLSGANVLTF.

The genes are TRBV13 and TRBJ2-3; D gene ambiguous. The V gene lost 3 bases and the J gene lost 4 bases, with 11 bases spanning the gap. The CDR3 is 14 amino acids. The germline V gene encodes CDR1 PRHDT and CDR2 FYEKMQ (reference sequence). CDR3 residues: CASSFYSISDTQYF. The CDR3, as DNA: TGTGCCAGCAGCTTCTACTCCATCTCAGATACGCAGTATTTT. Based on the CDR3 plus reference TRBV13 and TRBJ2-3, the full variable domain is AAGVIQSPRHLIKEKRETATLKCYPIPRHDTVYWYQQGPGQDPQFLISFYEKMQSDKGSIPDRFSAQQFSDYHSELNMSSLELGDSALYFCASSFYSISDTQYFGPGTRLTVL.

The chain carries TRBV29-1 and TRBJ1-4, with D tentatively TRBD1 (6 bases). The V end lost 6 bases, the J end lost 3 bases, and 14 bases lay between the germline ends. Germline V CDR1 and CDR2: SQVTM, ANQGSEA. The CDR3 covers 14 residues. The CDR3 is CSVTQGTANEKLFF. The CDR3 DNA is TGCAGCGTGACACAGGGTACAGCTAATGAAAAACTGTTTTTT.

This rearrangement joins TRBV5-5 to TRBJ2-3; D is unclear. There are 11 residues in the CDR3. Germline V lookup: CDR1 SGHKS, CDR2 YYEKEE (reference sequence). Trimming cost V 4 bases and J 5 bases, with 5 bases left between them. The CDR3 is CASSLLDTQYF. The CDR3 DNA reads as TGTGCCAGCAGCCTCCTAGATACGCAGTATTTT.

This sequence joins TRBV19 and TRBJ2-7; unclear D gene. The V end lost 3 bases, the J end lost 0 bases, and 9 bases lay between the germline ends. The CDR3 sequence is 14 residues long. CDR1 and CDR2 (germline): LNHDA, SQIVND (reference sequence). The CDR3 sequence is CASSILGSSYEQYF. In nucleotides, the CDR3 is TGTGCCAGTAGTATTCTCGGCAGCTCCTACGAGCAGTACTTC.

Here the CDR3 DNA reads TGTGCCAGCAGTCCACCGGGACAGAACTATGGCTACACCTTC. This codes for CASSPPGQNYGYTF. This chain uses TRBV28 with TRBJ1-2; 7 bases are a match to TRBD1. The CDR3 is made up of 14 amino acids. In germline, CDR1 is MDHEN, CDR2 SYDVKM. V was pared by 5 bases and J by 2 bases, with 5 bases of the junction left unmatched.

The chain recombines TRBV30 with TRBJ1-4; D remains unclear. CDR1 GTSNPN and CDR2 SVGIG come from the germline V gene (reference sequence). This CDR3 has 15 residues. Deletions cut 3 bases from V and 0 bases from J, with 11 bases between. CDR3 in amino acids: CAWSLGASTNEKLFF. CDR3 in DNA: TGTGCCTGGAGCCTCGGTGCCTCAACTAATGAAAAACTGTTTTTT. Looking up the rest from reference TRBV30 and TRBJ1-4 gives the full variable domain: SQTIHQWPATLVQPVGSPLSLECTVEGTSNPNLYWYRQAAGRGLQLLFYSVGIGQISSEVPQNLSASRPQDRQFILSSKKLLLSDSGFYLCAWSLGASTNEKLFFGSGTQLSVL.

The V call is TRBV28, the J call TRBJ1-4, with a possible D match to TRBD1 (5 bases). This CDR3 has 15 amino acids. Germline CDR1 is MDHEN and CDR2 is SYDVKM. V lost 2 bases and J 3 bases, leaving 10 bases between the germline ends. The CDR3 DNA reads TGTGCCAGCAGTTTACAGGGTCTTGCTAATGAAAAACTGTTTTTT. Protein product: CASSLQGLANEKLFF.

This chain links TRBV18 with TRBJ2-3; D gene ambiguous. Trimming took off 0 bases at V and 6 bases at J, with 13 bases between the two ends. The germline V gene has CDR1 KGHSH and CDR2 LQKENI. The CDR3 covers 15 residues. The CDR3 DNA reads as TGTGCCAGCTCACCACCGAGAACGGGTATGGATACGCAGTATTTT. It is translated as CASSPPRTGMDTQYF.

V usage is TRBV19 and J usage is TRBJ2-2; 11 bases are a match to TRBD1. Trimming cost V 6 bases and J 7 bases; bases outside gene matches: 7. Germline-derived CDR1 and CDR2 are LNHDA and SQIVND (reference sequence). The CDR3 loop spans 15 amino acids. CDR3 region: CASRDRGRLSGELFF. CDR3 bases: TGTGCCAGTAGGGACAGGGGGCGTTTAAGCGGGGAGCTGTTTTTT.

This chain joins TRBV9 and TRBJ2-2, with 11 bases identical to TRBD2. The germline gives CDR1 SGDLS, CDR2 YYNGEE. J was trimmed by 8 bases and V by 0 bases; bases with no gene match: 0. There are 14 residues in the CDR3. The CDR3 sequence: CASSVGTSGGELFF. For the CDR3, the DNA is TGTGCCAGCAGCGTAGGGACTAGCGGGGGGGAGCTGTTTTTT.